The 9 T cell receptor beta chains below come from one sample, sequenced in a study of regulatory T cells in long-lasting Graves disease. Through Arm-PCR of CDR3 regions and iRepertoire HTBI primers, TCR beta libraries were built. In TCRdb, the multiplex PCR reads were re-called with MiXCR into one record per CDR3 protein. Of approximately 230,000 distinct CDR3 sequences listed, about a sixth are singletons. Time point given: newly diagnosed GD, antithyroid drugs for less than 3 months. TCR sequences were obtained from RNA taken from PBMCs. The sample consisted of peripheral blood mononuclear cells (PBMCs), taken at new diagnosis, from a patient treated with antithyroid drugs. The origin of the receptors is a female donor with Graves disease.

In this sample, this clonotype turned up many times. J is TRBJ2-1 and V is TRBV6-5; weak D call: TRBD2 (6 bases). V gave up 2 bases and J gave up 9 bases, with 14 bases separating them. The CDR3 extends over 14 amino acids. Per germline, CDR1 MNHEY and CDR2 SVGAGI. CDR3 coding DNA: TGTGCCAGCAGTTACGGGGCGGAGCGGGCTGAGCAGTTCTTC. Its protein product is CASSYGAERAEQFF.

This clonotype was seen many times. The chain combines TRBV11-2 with TRBJ2-3, with D perhaps assigned TRBD1 or TRBD2 (6 bases each). V lost 5 bases and J 0 bases, leaving 21 bases between the germline ends. The CDR3 covers 18 residues. Looked up from germline, CDR1 is SGHAT and CDR2 is FQNNGV. CDR3 DNA sequence: TGTGCCAGCAGCCCCCTGGGGGCCAGGGGACTTAGCACAGATACGCAGTATTTT. It specifies CASSPLGARGLSTDTQYF.

This clonotype was observed a handful of times. The V and J genes are TRBV6-1 and TRBJ1-5; no clear D. The CDR3 is 15 amino acids. The germline V gene encodes CDR1 MNHNS and CDR2 SASEGT. The V end was cut by 6 bases, the J end by 0 bases, with 12 bases between. The CDR3 region has the DNA TGTGCCAGCAGCCCCACCCTTTCTAGCAATCAGCCCCAGCATTTT. Protein: CASSPTLSSNQPQHF.

This clonotype showed up many times. This chain uses TRBV7-3 with TRBJ2-5; TRBD1 aligns across 7 bases. With V trimmed by 1 base and J by 3 bases, 2 bases remained unmatched. Germline V gives CDR1 SGHTA, CDR2 FQGTGA. The CDR3 runs 14 residues. The CDR3 is CASSLMGQKETQYF. The CDR3 bases are TGTGCCAGCAGCTTAATGGGACAGAAAGAGACCCAGTACTTC.

This clonotype was seen repeatedly, ten times or more. V is TRBV20-1 and J is TRBJ2-3, with a possible D match to TRBD2 (6 bases). Germline V CDR1 and CDR2: DFQATT, SNEGSKA (reference sequence). CDR3 length equals 15 residues. V gave up 6 bases and J gave up 2 bases, with 18 bases separating them. CDR3 coding DNA: TGCAGTGCCTCAAGAGGCGGGACTCACACAGATACGCAGTATTTT. Translation: CSASRGGTHTDTQYF.

The chain uses TRBV4-3 and TRBJ2-5; 13 bases line up with TRBD2. From germline, CDR1 is LGHNA and CDR2 YSLEER. The CDR3 sequence is 16 residues long. With V trimmed by 2 bases and J by 5 bases, 5 bases remained unmatched. DNA for the CDR3: TGCGCCAGCAGCCAAACTAGCGGGAGGGCCGGGGAGACCCAGTACTTC. The encoded protein is CASSQTSGRAGETQYF.

This clonotype was picked up many times. The rearrangement joins TRBV29-1 to TRBJ2-5; D is ambiguous. Germline CDR1 SQVTM, CDR2 ANQGSEA. The CDR3 sequence is 13 residues long. V was cut by 1 base and J by 5 bases, with 11 bases left in between. DNA of the CDR3: TGCAGCGTTGAAGGGTCGGGTAGTGAGACCCAGTACTTC. Amino acids: CSVEGSGSETQYF.

This clonotype was detected a few times. V and J are TRBV27 and TRBJ2-1; 9 nucleotides agree with TRBD1. Germline loops: CDR1 MNHEY, CDR2 SMNVEV (reference sequence). The CDR3 runs 18 residues. J lost 5 bases, V lost 7 bases, and 18 bases had no gene match. CDR3 amino acids: CASTLTGTGLDLHNEQFF. The CDR3 DNA sequence: TGTGCCAGCACTCTAACCGGGACAGGGCTCGACCTTCACAATGAGCAGTTCTTC.

This clonotype was seen ten or more times. The CDR3 coding sequence is TGTGCCAGCAGACAAGACAGGAACACTGAAGCTTTCTTT. This encodes CASRQDRNTEAFF. V and J are TRBV7-2 and TRBJ1-1; TRBD1 is a possible D gene (5 bases). V shed 6 bases and J shed 1 base, with 9 bases lying between them. CDR3 length equals 13 residues. Germline lookup yields CDR1 SGHTA and CDR2 FQGNSA.